The rows below give T cell receptor beta chains drawn from one sample of a study of blood T cell repertoires in COVID-19. Only in-frame clones appear in the TCRdb table, and some are missing; sequencing was by immunoSEQ multiplex PCR. The sample holds some 200,000 clones, approximately 84% seen once. Material for sequencing was peripheral blood. These receptors came from a woman aged 45-65 years with active or convalescent COVID-19. Each CDR3 is given with its conserved first and last residue. D genes are given only for firm matches.

D,V,CDR3
NA,TRBV3-1/TRBV3-2,CASQGGSYNEQFF
NA,TRBV3-1/TRBV3-2,CASSQSRGFYGYTF
NA,TRBV5-1,CASSLEGSRNTIYF
TRBD2,TRBV29-1,CSVEIGGLAGVSDTQYF
NA,TRBV11-2,CASSLGGRRAWTDTQYF
NA,TRBV11-3,CASSLVLGLRKDYGYTF
NA,TRBV2,CASSDPGPYGYTF
TRBD2,TRBV10-3,CAISPRLAGGWGEQFF
NA,TRBV4-1,CASSQEEAGINYGYTF
NA,TRBV27,CASSFRGNYGYTF
TRBD1,TRBV27,CASSLPRGTGVTGELFF
NA,TRBV30,CAWARGGFQPQHF
TRBD1,TRBV5-4,CASSLAAGGTYGYTF
NA,TRBV3-1/TRBV3-2,CASSLGQSQPQHF
NA,TRBV7-2,CASSPKQGRYEQFF
NA,TRBV18,CASSPPGAETQYF
NA,TRBV9,CASSVGSSYGYTF
TRBD1,TRBV9,CASSVAQTGRFGYTF
NA,TRBV11-1,CASSLIGRVTEAFF
NA,TRBV7-9,CASSSESGNTQYF
NA,TRBV19,CASIGQLNTEAFF
NA,TRBV6-1,CASSEMEGGRQETQYF
TRBD1,TRBV14,CASSQAGQGYEQYF
NA,TRBV24-1,CATTGWTGELFF
NA,TRBV2,CASSEHGAGYEQYF
NA,TRBV11-2,CASSLEGGTEAFF
NA,TRBV14,CASSQGLLVEQFF
NA,TRBV5-1,CASSWGDGEAEAFF
NA,TRBV7-6,CASSYSQSSGNTIYF
NA,TRBV6-1,CASSEAGGGYQPQHF
NA,TRBV5-8,CASSLTVSYNSPLHF
TRBD1,TRBV6-5,CASSGQSSTEAFF
TRBD1,TRBV5-1,CASSLDREREQFF
NA,TRBV2,CASARGALNEQFF
TRBD2,TRBV3-1/TRBV3-2,CASSQASSGVGETQYF
TRBD2,TRBV11-2,CASSPNRLAGVETQYF
NA,TRBV7-2,CASSPRLGISYEQYF
TRBD2,TRBV19,CASSVTSGGSPKNIQYF
NA,TRBV19,CASLQGNTGELFF
NA,TRBV2,CASSVEGGNTIYF
NA,TRBV19,CASSKRRGNYEQYF
TRBD2,TRBV7-6,CASSLLAGDSYNEQFF
NA,TRBV4-1,CASSQGAGFGNTIYF
NA,TRBV6-5,CASSCPGWSCGYTF
NA,TRBV24-1,CATSDLEDYNEQFF
NA,TRBV7-6,CASSARGTEAFF
TRBD1,TRBV5-1,CASSFRQGETQYF
NA,TRBV6-6,CASSYRDTGELFF
NA,TRBV12-3/TRBV12-4,CASSSRRDQPQHF
TRBD1,TRBV12-5,CASGPADRGNTEAFF
NA,TRBV24-1,CATSDPAADTMEAFF
NA,TRBV19,CASSTHGGPRFF
TRBD2,TRBV2,CASSRLAGAHNEQFF
TRBD1,TRBV18,CASSPWAGGPNTEAFF